These T cell receptor beta chains were read from a single sample in a study of beta chain features in type 1 diabetes. Repertoires were generated with immunoSEQ multiplex PCR, while TCRdb's copy carries only in-frame clones and drops some. The profile covers roughly 310,000 clones, with 8% to 13% appearing a single time and about 0.015% taken by the ten largest. The source material was naive CD4+ T cells from blood. All receptors derive from a woman aged 25 to 39 in good health. Both conserved end residues are part of each CDR3. Each record gives: clone size, D gene, J gene, V gene, CDR3 protein, CDR3 DNA. A D gene is named only where the DNA matches it firmly. Some rows have no size entry. The others give once, few or many, or a class for an expanded clone.

abundance: .
d_gene: .
j_gene: TRBJ2-7
v_gene: TRBV2
CDR3aa: CASSFRFGTNYEQYF
CDR3nt: TGTGCCAGCAGTTTCCGTTTCGGGACAAACTACGAGCAGTACTTC

abundance: .
d_gene: .
j_gene: TRBJ1-1
v_gene: TRBV10-3
CDR3aa: CAISEAMNTEAFF
CDR3nt: TGTGCCATCAGTGAGGCGATGAACACTGAAGCTTTCTTT

abundance: few
d_gene: .
j_gene: TRBJ2-2
v_gene: TRBV5-1
CDR3aa: CASSLVGSAPTGELFF
CDR3nt: TGCGCCAGCAGCTTGGTCGGGAGCGCTCCCACCGGGGAGCTGTTTTTT

abundance: few
d_gene: TRBD1
j_gene: TRBJ1-4
v_gene: TRBV2
CDR3aa: CASSDKQGRGEKLFF
CDR3nt: TGTGCCAGCAGTGACAAACAGGGGAGAGGCGAAAAACTGTTTTTT

abundance: few
d_gene: .
j_gene: TRBJ2-7
v_gene: TRBV30
CDR3aa: CAWSVHRRGTGTFYEQYF
CDR3nt: TGTGCCTGGAGTGTTCATCGTCGGGGTACAGGGACGTTCTACGAGCAGTACTTC

abundance: few
d_gene: .
j_gene: TRBJ2-4
v_gene: TRBV7-8
CDR3aa: CASSLGGSGGQNIQYF
CDR3nt: TGTGCCAGCAGCTTAGGCGGGAGTGGGGGCCAAAACATTCAGTACTTC

abundance: .
d_gene: .
j_gene: TRBJ2-3
v_gene: TRBV9
CDR3aa: CASSVERARTDTQYF
CDR3nt: TGTGCCAGCAGCGTAGAGCGGGCCCGCACAGATACGCAGTATTTT

abundance: .
d_gene: .
j_gene: TRBJ2-1
v_gene: TRBV28
CDR3aa: CASSHYNEQFF
CDR3nt: TGTGCCAGCAGTCACTACAATGAGCAGTTCTTC

abundance: .
d_gene: TRBD1
j_gene: TRBJ2-4
v_gene: TRBV6-5
CDR3aa: CASSYSGQGHIQYF
CDR3nt: TGTGCCAGCAGTTACTCGGGACAGGGACACATTCAGTACTTC

abundance: .
d_gene: TRBD1
j_gene: TRBJ2-2
v_gene: TRBV7-9
CDR3aa: CASPGTGVYTGELFF
CDR3nt: TGTGCCAGCCCGGGTACAGGGGTTTATACCGGGGAGCTGTTTTTT

abundance: .
d_gene: .
j_gene: TRBJ2-1
v_gene: TRBV2
CDR3aa: CASSEEAVGYNEQFF
CDR3nt: TGTGCCAGCAGTGAAGAGGCGGTTGGCTACAATGAGCAGTTCTTC

abundance: few
d_gene: TRBD2
j_gene: TRBJ2-5
v_gene: TRBV29-1
CDR3aa: CSVRSSGKQETQYF
CDR3nt: TGCAGCGTTCGCTCTAGCGGGAAGCAAGAGACCCAGTACTTC

abundance: few
d_gene: TRBD1
j_gene: TRBJ1-1
v_gene: TRBV30
CDR3aa: CAGDRLNTEAFF
CDR3nt: TGTGCCGGGGACAGGCTGAACACTGAAGCTTTCTTT

abundance: few
d_gene: .
j_gene: TRBJ2-1
v_gene: TRBV14
CDR3aa: CASSQDFGGAYNEQFF
CDR3nt: TGTGCCAGCAGCCAAGATTTTGGAGGGGCCTACAATGAGCAGTTCTTC

abundance: few
d_gene: .
j_gene: TRBJ1-2
v_gene: TRBV7-2
CDR3aa: CASSLGDLGRNGYTF
CDR3nt: TGTGCCAGCAGCTTAGGAGATTTGGGGAGGAATGGCTACACCTTC

abundance: .
d_gene: .
j_gene: TRBJ2-1
v_gene: TRBV20-1
CDR3aa: CSAREADEQFF
CDR3nt: TGCAGTGCTAGAGAAGCCGATGAGCAGTTCTTC

abundance: .
d_gene: TRBD1
j_gene: TRBJ1-1
v_gene: TRBV7-9
CDR3aa: CASSRGTAYEAFF
CDR3nt: TGTGCCAGCAGCAGAGGGACAGCGTATGAAGCTTTCTTT

abundance: few
d_gene: TRBD2
j_gene: TRBJ2-1
v_gene: TRBV11-2
CDR3aa: CASSLGTSGSVAYNEQFF
CDR3nt: TGTGCCAGCAGCTTAGGGACTAGCGGGAGCGTAGCCTACAATGAGCAGTTCTTC

abundance: .
d_gene: .
j_gene: TRBJ2-3
v_gene: TRBV30
CDR3aa: CANLFSGSFTDTQYF
CDR3nt: TGTGCGAATCTGTTCTCGGGGTCCTTCACAGATACGCAGTATTTT

abundance: few
d_gene: .
j_gene: TRBJ2-1
v_gene: TRBV7-9
CDR3aa: CASSPPRELNEQFF
CDR3nt: TGTGCCAGCAGCCCCCCCCGGGAGCTCAATGAGCAGTTCTTC

abundance: .
d_gene: .
j_gene: TRBJ2-5
v_gene: TRBV6-5
CDR3aa: CASTSPTGEETQYF
CDR3nt: TGTGCCAGCACTTCACCAACGGGGGAGGAGACCCAGTACTTC

abundance: .
d_gene: TRBD2
j_gene: TRBJ2-3
v_gene: TRBV5-1
CDR3aa: CASSRGLAGLGNTDTQYF
CDR3nt: TGCGCCAGCAGCCGAGGACTAGCGGGCCTGGGGAACACAGATACGCAGTATTTT

abundance: .
d_gene: .
j_gene: TRBJ1-1
v_gene: TRBV28
CDR3aa: CASPNPIEGDTEAFF
CDR3nt: TGTGCCAGCCCGAACCCCATCGAAGGGGACACTGAAGCTTTCTTT

abundance: .
d_gene: .
j_gene: TRBJ1-5
v_gene: TRBV19
CDR3aa: CASSILQGDNQPQHF
CDR3nt: TGTGCCAGTAGCATCCTACAGGGAGACAATCAGCCCCAGCATTTT

abundance: few
d_gene: TRBD1
j_gene: TRBJ2-7
v_gene: TRBV28
CDR3aa: CASSPDRVEQYF
CDR3nt: TGTGCCAGCAGTCCGGACAGGGTCGAGCAGTACTTC

abundance: .
d_gene: .
j_gene: TRBJ1-2
v_gene: TRBV4-3
CDR3aa: CASSQDTGLLRVDGYTF
CDR3nt: TGCGCCAGCAGCCAAGACACTGGCCTCCTGCGGGTCGATGGCTACACCTTC

abundance: few
d_gene: TRBD1
j_gene: TRBJ2-3
v_gene: TRBV7-9
CDR3aa: CASSRDRVLTDTQYF
CDR3nt: TGTGCCAGCAGCCGGGACAGGGTCTTGACGGATACGCAGTATTTT

abundance: .
d_gene: TRBD2
j_gene: TRBJ2-7
v_gene: TRBV7-2
CDR3aa: CASSTRGGEWGYEQYF
CDR3nt: TGTGCCAGCAGCACCCGTGGGGGGGAGTGGGGCTACGAGCAGTACTTC

abundance: few
d_gene: .
j_gene: TRBJ2-5
v_gene: TRBV27
CDR3aa: CASSYDASLAQETQYF
CDR3nt: TGTGCCAGCAGTTATGACGCGTCTTTAGCCCAAGAGACCCAGTACTTC

abundance: .
d_gene: .
j_gene: TRBJ2-7
v_gene: TRBV28
CDR3aa: CASSLSQDYEQYF
CDR3nt: TGTGCCAGCAGTTTATCACAGGACTACGAGCAGTACTTC

abundance: few
d_gene: .
j_gene: TRBJ1-1
v_gene: TRBV15
CDR3aa: CATSRDGNLMNTEAFF
CDR3nt: TGTGCCACCAGCAGAGACGGGAACTTAATGAACACTGAAGCTTTCTTT

abundance: .
d_gene: TRBD1
j_gene: TRBJ2-7
v_gene: TRBV6-5
CDR3aa: CASSSRTGIAYEQYF
CDR3nt: TGTGCCAGCAGTTCCCGGACAGGGATAGCCTACGAGCAGTACTTC

abundance: .
d_gene: TRBD2
j_gene: TRBJ2-7
v_gene: TRBV7-2
CDR3aa: CASSLAGTSAHEQYF
CDR3nt: TGTGCCAGCAGCTTAGCCGGGACTAGCGCCCACGAGCAGTACTTC

abundance: .
d_gene: .
j_gene: TRBJ2-6
v_gene: TRBV5-4
CDR3aa: CASSPSRESPSGANVLTF
CDR3nt: TGTGCCAGCAGCCCGTCTCGGGAGTCCCCCTCTGGGGCCAACGTCCTGACTTTC

abundance: .
d_gene: .
j_gene: TRBJ2-7
v_gene: TRBV15
CDR3aa: CATSRQEAYEQYF
CDR3nt: TGTGCCACCAGCAGGCAGGAGGCGTACGAGCAGTACTTC

abundance: few
d_gene: TRBD1
j_gene: TRBJ1-2
v_gene: TRBV29-1
CDR3aa: CSVEEARGTGLSYGYTF
CDR3nt: TGCAGCGTTGAAGAAGCTCGGGGGACAGGATTAAGCTATGGCTACACCTTC

abundance: .
d_gene: .
j_gene: TRBJ2-1
v_gene: TRBV18
CDR3aa: CASSEAGEYNEQFF
CDR3nt: TGTGCCAGCTCCGAAGCAGGGGAATACAATGAGCAGTTCTTC

abundance: few
d_gene: TRBD2
j_gene: TRBJ2-5
v_gene: TRBV30
CDR3aa: CAWSVRLAGGETQYF
CDR3nt: TGTGCCTGGAGTGTACGGCTAGCGGGGGGGGAGACCCAGTACTTC

abundance: .
d_gene: .
j_gene: TRBJ1-2
v_gene: TRBV9
CDR3aa: CASSGAIGLAYGYTF
CDR3nt: TGTGCCAGCAGCGGAGCGATAGGCCTAGCCTATGGCTACACCTTC

abundance: .
d_gene: .
j_gene: TRBJ2-7
v_gene: TRBV11-3
CDR3aa: CASSLDRSPTYEQYF
CDR3nt: TGTGCCAGCAGCCTCGACAGGAGCCCAACCTACGAGCAGTACTTC

abundance: few
d_gene: .
j_gene: TRBJ2-7
v_gene: TRBV30
CDR3aa: CAWSVQGLEQYF
CDR3nt: TGTGCCTGGAGTGTCCAGGGGCTCGAGCAGTACTTC

abundance: .
d_gene: TRBD1
j_gene: TRBJ2-1
v_gene: TRBV28
CDR3aa: CASSPRTGGNEQFF
CDR3nt: TGTGCCAGCAGTCCGCGGACAGGGGGCAATGAGCAGTTCTTC

abundance: few
d_gene: .
j_gene: TRBJ2-7
v_gene: TRBV4-3
CDR3aa: CASSQELGVRQYF
CDR3nt: TGCGCCAGCAGCCAAGAATTAGGGGTTCGGCAGTACTTC

abundance: few
d_gene: TRBD2
j_gene: TRBJ2-5
v_gene: TRBV5-1
CDR3aa: CASSLAGTSGAQETQYF
CDR3nt: TGCGCCAGCAGCTTGGCCGGGACTAGCGGGGCCCAAGAGACCCAGTACTTC

abundance: .
d_gene: .
j_gene: TRBJ2-3
v_gene: TRBV9
CDR3aa: CASSFGTFATDTQYF
CDR3nt: TGTGCCAGCAGCTTTGGGACTTTTGCCACAGATACGCAGTATTTT

abundance: .
d_gene: .
j_gene: TRBJ2-7
v_gene: TRBV7-9
CDR3aa: CASSFAESYEQYF
CDR3nt: TGTGCCAGCAGCTTTGCGGAGTCCTACGAGCAGTACTTC

abundance: few
d_gene: TRBD2
j_gene: TRBJ2-3
v_gene: TRBV5-1
CDR3aa: CASSQARLAGGTDTQYF
CDR3nt: TGCGCCAGCAGCCAAGCGAGACTAGCGGGAGGGACAGATACGCAGTATTTT

abundance: .
d_gene: TRBD2
j_gene: TRBJ2-7
v_gene: TRBV10-3
CDR3aa: CAISPGLAAYEQYF
CDR3nt: TGTGCCATCAGCCCGGGACTAGCGGCCTACGAGCAGTACTTC

abundance: few
d_gene: .
j_gene: TRBJ2-1
v_gene: TRBV7-3
CDR3aa: CASSPSSSYNEQFF
CDR3nt: TGTGCCAGCAGCCCTTCGAGCTCCTACAATGAGCAGTTCTTC

abundance: .
d_gene: .
j_gene: TRBJ2-7
v_gene: TRBV27
CDR3aa: CASRNLRGLYEQYF
CDR3nt: TGTGCCAGCAGGAACTTACGGGGTCTCTACGAGCAGTACTTC

abundance: few
d_gene: .
j_gene: TRBJ2-5
v_gene: TRBV19
CDR3aa: CASSIGTNQETQYF
CDR3nt: TGTGCCAGTAGTATTGGGACAAATCAAGAGACCCAGTACTTC

abundance: .
d_gene: .
j_gene: TRBJ2-7
v_gene: TRBV19
CDR3aa: CASSIDRTVTYEQYF
CDR3nt: TGTGCCAGTAGTATAGATCGGACAGTCACCTACGAGCAGTACTTC

abundance: few
d_gene: TRBD2
j_gene: TRBJ2-1
v_gene: TRBV6-1
CDR3aa: CASSDPGLAGGGEQFF
CDR3nt: TGTGCCAGCAGTGACCCGGGACTAGCGGGAGGGGGAGAGCAGTTCTTC

abundance: few
d_gene: TRBD2
j_gene: TRBJ2-4
v_gene: TRBV2
CDR3aa: CASSEALAVAKNIQYF
CDR3nt: TGTGCCAGCAGTGAAGCGCTAGCGGTAGCCAAAAACATTCAGTACTTC

abundance: few
d_gene: TRBD2
j_gene: TRBJ2-1
v_gene: TRBV5-1
CDR3aa: CASSTGTSGRADEQFF
CDR3nt: TGCGCCAGCAGCACCGGGACTAGCGGGAGGGCCGATGAGCAGTTCTTC

abundance: .
d_gene: .
j_gene: TRBJ2-3
v_gene: TRBV2
CDR3aa: CASSEAKRYTDTQYF
CDR3nt: TGTGCCAGCAGTGAAGCGAAGCGGTACACAGATACGCAGTATTTT